Listed here are 8 T cell receptor beta chains from one sample, sequenced in a study of prognosis after radiotherapy for stage I lung cancer. CDR3 of TCR beta was amplified from genomic DNA via a two-round multiplex PCR. Primers were specific to each TRBV and TRBJ gene in first-round PCR. TCRdb re-called the multiplex PCR reads with MiXCR, one entry per CDR3 protein. The sample holds tens of thousands of distinct CDR3 sequences, more than 25% seen once. Sample: PBMCs, taken before or after stereotactic body radiation therapy (not recorded which). The receptors come from a donor over 45 with non-small cell lung cancer.

This chain links TRBV7-8 with TRBJ2-5, with no clear D. CDR1 SGHVS and CDR2 FQNEAQ come from the germline V gene. Trimming stripped 5 bases from V and 5 bases from J, with 12 bases between. This CDR3 has 13 amino acids. In nucleotides, the CDR3 is TGTGCCAGCAGCCTCGGGTGTTGGGAGACCCAGTACTTC. Its translation is CASSLGCWETQYF.

This clonotype was found a few times. A much larger clone sits a single nucleotide away, making a read error possible. The chain employs TRBV6-5 and TRBJ1-2; no firm D call. This CDR3 comprises 16 residues. Germline V gene lookup returns CDR1 MNHEY and CDR2 SVGAGI. CDR3 protein: CASSYSGQERYYCYTF. CDR3 nucleotides: TGTGCCAGCAGTTACTCGGGTCAGGAGAGGTACTATTGCTACACCTTC.

There are many counts of this clonotype. This rearrangement joins TRBV20-1 to TRBJ2-2, with D possibly matching TRBD1 (6 bases). Germline loops: CDR1 DFQATT, CDR2 SNEGSKA (reference sequence). The CDR3 runs to 14 residues. Trimming cost V 5 bases and J 1 base, with 11 bases left between them. This CDR3 is CSAAGALNTGELFF. The DNA of the CDR3 is TGCAGTGCTGCAGGGGCCCTGAACACCGGGGAGCTGTTTTTT.

Worth noting for this clonotype: One base separates it from a far larger clone, so it is likely a read error. The V call is TRBV6-9, the J call TRBJ2-1; D gene uncertain. This CDR3 is built from 13 residues. Germline V gene data show CDR1 as MNHGY and CDR2 as SVAAGI. The germline V and J ends were trimmed by 4 bases and 7 bases, with 11 bases remaining between them. CDR3 loop: CASSWSQKNEQFF. The CDR3 region has the DNA TGTGCCAGCAGTTGGTCGCAGAAAAATGAGCAGTTCTTC.

This clonotype came up many times. This chain uses TRBV29-1 with TRBJ1-2; no firm D call. Germline lookup yields CDR1 SQVTM and CDR2 ANQGSEA. V lost 5 bases and J lost 4, with 23 bases in between. The CDR3 contains 16 residues. CDR3 sequence (DNA): TGCAGCGTTCTTAGATGGTGGTGTGCGCCTTCCTATGGCTACACCTTC. This encodes CSVLRWWCAPSYGYTF.

The rearrangement uses TRBV7-9 and TRBJ2-6; D gene uncertain. CDR1 SEHNR and CDR2 FQNEAQ come from the germline V gene (reference sequence). Trimming left V 2 bases short and J 4 bases short, with 3 bases between. The CDR3 loop spans 13 amino acids. This chain's CDR3 is CASSLKGANVLTF. In DNA, the CDR3 is TGTGCCAGCAGCTTAAAAGGGGCCAACGTCCTGACTTTC.

This clonotype was counted many times. J is TRBJ2-7 and V is TRBV5-6, with D tentatively TRBD2 (6 bases). There are 14 residues in the CDR3. V was trimmed by 3 bases and J by 5 bases, leaving 15 bases between them. Germline V CDR1 and CDR2: SGHDT, YYEEEE. The CDR3 bases are TGTGCCAGCAGCTCCGACGGGGGTATGAACGAGCAGTACTTC. Amino acids: CASSSDGGMNEQYF.

This clonotype was seen repeatedly, ten times or more. V is TRBV2 and J is TRBJ2-7; D unresolved. With 2 bases removed from V and 3 bases from J, the gap between germline ends came to 11 bases. The length of the CDR3 is 14 residues. Looked up from germline, CDR1 is SNHLY and CDR2 is FYNNEI. CDR3 coding DNA: TGTGCCAGCAGTGAATCCAGCCAAGTCTACGAGCAGTACTTC. Translated: CASSESSQVYEQYF.